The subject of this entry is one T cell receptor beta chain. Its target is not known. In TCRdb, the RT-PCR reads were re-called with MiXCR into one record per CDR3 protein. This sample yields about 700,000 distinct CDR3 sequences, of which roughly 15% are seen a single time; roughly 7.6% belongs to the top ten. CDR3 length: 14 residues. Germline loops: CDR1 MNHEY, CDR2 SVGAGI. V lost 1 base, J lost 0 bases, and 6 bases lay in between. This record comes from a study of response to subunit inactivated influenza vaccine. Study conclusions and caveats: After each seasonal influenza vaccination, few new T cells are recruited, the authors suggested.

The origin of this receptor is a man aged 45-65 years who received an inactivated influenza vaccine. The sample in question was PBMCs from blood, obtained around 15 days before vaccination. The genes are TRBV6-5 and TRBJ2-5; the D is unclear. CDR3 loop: CASSYFGDQETQYF. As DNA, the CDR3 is TGTGCCAGCAGTTACTTTGGAGACCAAGAGACCCAGTACTTC.